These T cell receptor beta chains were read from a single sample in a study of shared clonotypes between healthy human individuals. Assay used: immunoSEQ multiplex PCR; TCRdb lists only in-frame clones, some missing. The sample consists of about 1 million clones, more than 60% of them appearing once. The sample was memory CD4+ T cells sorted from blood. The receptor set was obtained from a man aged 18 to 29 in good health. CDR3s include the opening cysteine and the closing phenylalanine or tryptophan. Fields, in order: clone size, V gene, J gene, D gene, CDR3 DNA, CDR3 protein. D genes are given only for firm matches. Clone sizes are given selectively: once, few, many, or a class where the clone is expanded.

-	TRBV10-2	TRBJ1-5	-	TGCGCCAGCAGCCCCCAGAGCAATCAGCCCCAGCATTTT	CASSPQSNQPQHF
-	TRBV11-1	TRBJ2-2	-	TGTGCCAGCATGTCGACTAGTCGTACCGGGGAGCTGTTTTTT	CASMSTSRTGELFF
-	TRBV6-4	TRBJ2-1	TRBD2	TGTGCCAGCAGTGAGACTAGCGGGAGATTCGATGAGCAGTTCTTC	CASSETSGRFDEQFF
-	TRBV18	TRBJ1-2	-	TGTGCCAGCTCACCACCGGTACAGGGCTATGGCTACACCTTC	CASSPPVQGYGYTF
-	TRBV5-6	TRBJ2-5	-	TGTGCCAGCAGTCGACAGAAAGAGACCCAGTACTTC	CASSRQKETQYF
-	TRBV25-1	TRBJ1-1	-	TGTGCCAGCACCGACGCTACTCGGGTAGGGAACACTGAAGCTTTCTTT	CASTDATRVGNTEAFF
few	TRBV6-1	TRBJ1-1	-	TGTGCCACCATAAGGTGGGGCTTGAACACTGAAGCTTTCTTT	CATIRWGLNTEAFF
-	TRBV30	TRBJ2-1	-	TGTGCCTGGAGTGTAATGGGGGCCGGGGAGCAGTTCTTC	CAWSVMGAGEQFF
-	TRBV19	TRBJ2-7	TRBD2	TGTGCCAGTAGTCCCATGGGGACTACCCCCGGGGAGCAGTACTTC	CASSPMGTTPGEQYF
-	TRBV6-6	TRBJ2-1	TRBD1	TGTGCCAGCAGCCGACCCCCGGGACAGGGTAACAATGAGCAGTTCTTC	CASSRPPGQGNNEQFF
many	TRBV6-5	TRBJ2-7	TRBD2	TGTGCCAGCAGCCCGGGACTAGCGGGGGCCTCCGCGTACTTC	CASSPGLAGASAYF
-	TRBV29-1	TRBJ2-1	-	TGCAGCGTTGCGCCGGGGGCGAGCAATGAGCAGTTCTTC	CSVAPGASNEQFF
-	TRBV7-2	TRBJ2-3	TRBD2	TGTGCCAGCAGCTGGGGACTAGCGGGAACAGATACGCAGTATTTT	CASSWGLAGTDTQYF
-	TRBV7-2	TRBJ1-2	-	TGTGCCAGCAGCACAGACAGGATCTCCTTGTACACCTTC	CASSTDRISLYTF
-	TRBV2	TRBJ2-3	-	TGTGCCAGCAGACAGGGTGGGCCCACAGATACGCAGTATTTT	CASRQGGPTDTQYF